One sample yielded the 10 T cell receptor beta chains listed below, sequenced in a study of early T cells in non-severe SARS-CoV-2 infection. TCRdb fed the 5' RACE reads into MiXCR, producing one record per CDR3 protein. The sample lists about 31,000 distinct CDR3 sequences; 4.5% to 7% were seen once. The sequenced material came from whole blood. These receptors were obtained from an adult who was a healthcare worker with PCR-confirmed SARS-CoV-2 infection or an uninfected control (not recorded which).

This clonotype was observed many times. The chain is built from TRBV6-6 and TRBJ2-1; no clear D gene. The V and J ends lost 4 bases and 6 bases respectively, with 10 bases between them. Germline CDR1 MNHNY, CDR2 SVGAGI (reference sequence). CDR3 length: 13 amino acids. For the CDR3, the DNA is TGTGCCAGCAGTTTTGGAGAGGTCAATGAGCAGTTCTTC. Its translation is CASSFGEVNEQFF.

The CDR3 region is CASSLAAGGPGNEQFF. The CDR3 DNA sequence: TGCGCCAGCAGCTTGGCGGCGGGAGGGCCGGGGAATGAGCAGTTCTTC. The J gene is TRBJ2-1, the V gene TRBV5-1, with TRBD2 matching over 9 bases. CDR1 is SGHRS and CDR2 is YFSETQ in the germline V gene. The CDR3 sequence is 16 residues long. V was clipped by 0 bases and J by 7 bases; unmatched bases: 8.

This clonotype was observed at least ten times. This rearrangement joins TRBV2 to TRBJ2-7; possibly TRBD2 for D (5 bases). Deletions cut 0 bases from V and 6 bases from J, with 12 bases between. The germline V gene encodes CDR1 SNHLY and CDR2 FYNNEI. The CDR3 totals 14 residues. The CDR3 region has the DNA TGTGCCAGCAGTGAAGCGCTTTTGGGGAGCGAGCAGTACTTC. It yields the protein CASSEALLGSEQYF.

CDR3 in amino acids: CASSLRGAGRAKNIQYF. As DNA, the CDR3 is TGTGCCAGCAGTTTACGAGGGGCGGGGAGAGCCAAAAACATTCAGTACTTC. V gene TRBV28 combines with J gene TRBJ2-4, with D possibly matching TRBD2 (6 bases). The CDR3 has 17 residues. Germline V CDR1 and CDR2: MDHEN, SYDVKM. V was shortened by 2 bases and J by 0 bases, with 14 bases between the two germline ends.

This clonotype has at least ten counts. The chain employs TRBV27 and TRBJ1-6; 8 positions match TRBD1. CDR3 length: 15 residues. In germline, CDR1 is MNHEY, CDR2 SMNVEV (reference sequence). Losses at the gene ends were 3 bases for V and 9 bases for J; bases not matched to a gene: 7. CDR3: CASSFGGQGGSPLHF. The CDR3 DNA reads as TGTGCCAGCAGTTTTGGTGGACAGGGAGGTTCACCCCTCCACTTT.

This clonotype showed up many times. The chain links TRBV3-1 to TRBJ2-5; 7 nucleotides match TRBD1. Germline V gene lookup returns CDR1 LGHDT and CDR2 YNNKEL (reference sequence). Germline trimming cut 0 bases from V and 4 bases from J; bases unmatched to any gene: 5. There are 15 residues in the CDR3. CDR3 sequence: CASSQDPTGPETQYF. In nucleotides, the CDR3 is TGTGCCAGCAGCCAAGATCCGACAGGGCCAGAGACCCAGTACTTC.

V gene TRBV5-4 combines with J gene TRBJ2-5; D gene unclear. The CDR3 has 12 amino acids. Germline assignment: CDR1 SGHNT and CDR2 YYREEE (reference sequence). Trimming stripped 4 bases from V and 3 bases from J, with 7 bases between. DNA of the CDR3: TGTGCCAGCAGCCTTGGAAAAGAGACCCAGTACTTC. It yields the protein CASSLGKETQYF. Full variable domain (rest looked up from reference TRBV5-4 and TRBJ2-5): ETGVTQSPTHLIKTRGQQVTLRCSSQSGHNTVSWYQQALGQGPQFIFQYYREEENGRGNFPPRFSGLQFPNYSSELNVNALELDDSALYLCASSLGKETQYFGPGTRLLVL.

At least ten counts were recorded for this clonotype. The chain recombines TRBV29-1 with TRBJ2-7; 12 bases are a match to TRBD1. Unmatched junction bases numbered 6, after V lost 6 bases and J lost 6 bases. From germline, CDR1 is SQVTM and CDR2 ANQGSEA. This CDR3 spans 13 amino acids. CDR3 bases: TGCAGCGTGGCTCCGGGACAGGGGGCCGAGCAGTACTTC. Protein product: CSVAPGQGAEQYF.

The V and J genes are TRBV12-3 or TRBV12-4 and TRBJ1-4; D gene ambiguous. Trimming removed 1 base at V and 13 bases at J, with 10 bases between. The CDR3 is 12 residues long. The CDR3: CASSLGRVRLFF. The CDR3, as DNA: TGTGCCAGCAGTTTAGGCCGCGTGCGACTGTTTTTT.

The sample holds many counts of this clonotype. The chain couples TRBV20-1 to TRBJ2-4; TRBD2 matches 7 bases. CDR1 is DFQATT, CDR2 SNEGSKA, per germline (reference sequence). The CDR3 contains 14 residues. V dropped 4 bases and J dropped 5; count of bases not matched to a gene: 8. CDR3 nucleotide sequence: TGCAGTGCTACCACAGCGGGACGGGAAAACATTCAGTACTTC. This encodes CSATTAGRENIQYF.